A single sample gave rise to the 21 T cell receptor beta chains below, sequenced in a study of Graves' ophthalmopathy and Graves' hyperthyroidism. Researchers took RNA transcripts and amplified TCR beta CDR3 regions from them. A first-round RT-PCR used HTBI primers, followed by a second-round multiplex PCR. A single record per CDR3 protein comes from TCRdb applying MiXCR to the multiplex PCR reads. This repertoire shows hundreds of thousands of distinct CDR3 sequences, about 20% found once; its top ten account for around 6.5%. Sequencing used peripheral blood. The receptors were gathered from a woman aged 18-30 years with stable Graves' hyperthyroidism. Some clones in this sample may be carry-over from other donors' samples.

This clonotype occurred a few times. A read error is possible here, since a much larger clone lies one base away. The rearrangement joins TRBV2 to TRBJ1-2; 10 nucleotides agree with TRBD1. Germline lookup yields CDR1 SNHLY and CDR2 FYNNEI. Trimming removed 10 bases from V and 4 bases from J; junction bases left unmatched: 9. The CDR3 extends over 14 amino acids. This CDR3 is CATSGQGSSYGYTF. For the CDR3, the DNA is TGTGCCACCTCGGGACAGGGGTCGAGCTATGGCTACACCTTC.

This clonotype was seen many times. The rearrangement joins TRBV6-5 to TRBJ1-1; 11 bases fit TRBD1. Germline V CDR1 and CDR2: MNHEY, SVGAGI. The V segment lost 2 bases and the J segment 7 bases; nucleotides outside the gene matches: 6. CDR3 size: 15 residues. CDR3 DNA: TGTGCCAGCAGTTACGAGGGACAGGGGGGTATTGAAGCTTTCTTT. It specifies CASSYEGQGGIEAFF.

To note about this clonotype: This clone may be a read error of a much larger clone one base away. The chain recombines TRBV7-9 with TRBJ1-5, with a possible D match to TRBD1 (5 bases). Germline-derived CDR1 and CDR2 are SEHNR and FQNEAQ (reference sequence). The CDR3 extends over 14 amino acids. The CDR3 protein is CVSSLSLGDQPQHF. In DNA form, the CDR3 reads TGTGTCAGCAGCTTATCTTTGGGGGATCAGCCCCAGCATTTT. Complete variable domain (other parts from reference TRBV7-9 and TRBJ1-5): DTGVSQNPRHKITKRGQNVTFRCDPISEHNRLYWYRQTLGQGPEFLTYFQNEAQLEKSRLLSDRFSAERPKGSFSTLEIQRTEQGDSAMYLCVSSLSLGDQPQHFGDGTRLSIL.

This chain uses TRBV30 with TRBJ1-1; TRBD1 might be the D (5 bases). Trimming removed 4 bases at V and 3 bases at J, with 15 bases between. Germline V gene data show CDR1 as GTSNPN and CDR2 as SVGIG (reference sequence). The length of the CDR3 is 14 residues. Here the CDR3 reads CAWIFDSEDTEAFF. For the CDR3, the DNA is TGTGCCTGGATCTTTGACAGCGAGGACACTGAAGCTTTCTTT.

This clonotype showed up many times. The J gene is TRBJ1-1, the V gene TRBV15, with a weak D call TRBD1 (6 bases). CDR3 length equals 13 residues. Germline CDR1 LNHNV, CDR2 YYDKDF (reference sequence). V gave up 4 bases and J gave up 6 bases, with 12 bases separating them. The CDR3 protein is CATSTYREPEAFF. CDR3 bases: TGTGCCACCAGCACCTACAGGGAGCCTGAAGCTTTCTTT.

In this sample, this clonotype turned up many times. V gene TRBV5-1 combines with J gene TRBJ1-1; D gene uncertain. The V gene lost 0 bases and the J gene lost 4 bases, with 19 bases spanning the gap. Per the germline V gene, CDR1 is SGHRS and CDR2 is YFSETQ. The CDR3 covers 17 residues. The CDR3 DNA reads as TGCGCCAGCAGCTTGGACCCCCCCGACCAGCCTGGCACTGAAGCTTTCTTT. This sequence encodes CASSLDPPDQPGTEAFF. The full variable domain, its missing parts supplied by reference TRBV5-1 and TRBJ1-1, is KAGVTQTPRYLIKTRGQQVTLSCSPISGHRSVSWYQQTPGQGLQFLFEYFSETQRNKGNFPGRFSGRQFSNSRSEMNVSTLELGDSALYLCASSLDPPDQPGTEAFFGQGTRLTVV.

This clonotype was recorded many times. The CDR3 DNA reads TGTGCCACCAGTGACTCGGAGACGGGTGGCTACACCTTC. Translating gives CATSDSETGGYTF. The gene calls are TRBV24-1 and TRBJ1-2; D is ambiguous. V shed 4 bases and J shed 7 bases, with 12 bases lying between them. The length of the CDR3 is 13 residues. Germline V gene sequence: CDR1 KGHDR, CDR2 SFDVKD.

This clonotype has ten or more counts. The V and J genes are TRBV20-1 and TRBJ1-1, with D perhaps matching TRBD1 (5 bases). Trimming took off 1 base at V and 1 base at J, with 10 bases between the two ends. CDR3 length: 14 residues. CDR1 DFQATT and CDR2 SNEGSKA come from the germline V gene (reference sequence). The CDR3 nucleotides are TGCAGTGCTAGAGTTGGAGGGACGAACACTGAAGCTTTCTTT. Translation: CSARVGGTNTEAFF.

This clonotype has a count of ten or more. The gene calls are TRBV7-2 and TRBJ2-7; tentatively, D is TRBD1 (5 bases). The germline CDR1 and CDR2 sequences are SGHTA and FQGNSA. V was trimmed by 3 bases and J by 1 base, leaving 10 bases between them. The CDR3 has 14 residues. The CDR3 is CASSLTVRSYEQYF. As DNA, the CDR3 is TGTGCCAGCAGCTTGACAGTTAGATCCTACGAGCAGTACTTC.

This clonotype was observed at least ten times. Written as DNA, the CDR3 is TGTGCCAGCAGCCCAACCGGACTAGCGGGGTTGGGGGAGCAGTACTTC. This gives the protein CASSPTGLAGLGEQYF. V gene TRBV4-2 combines with J gene TRBJ2-7, with 12 positions matching TRBD2. The CDR3 sequence is 16 residues long. Unmatched junction bases numbered 11, after V lost 4 bases and J lost 7 bases. The germline V gene has CDR1 LGHNA and CDR2 YNFKEQ.

This clonotype occurred many times. The V and J genes are TRBV2 and TRBJ1-2, with D tentatively TRBD1 (6 bases). CDR1 and CDR2 from the germline V gene are SNHLY and FYNNEI. The CDR3 loop spans 14 amino acids. The V and J ends lost 4 bases and 1 base respectively, with 10 bases between them. CDR3: CASSAQGSNYGYTF. The CDR3 DNA follows: TGTGCCAGCAGTGCACAGGGTAGTAACTATGGCTACACCTTC.

This clonotype has ten or more counts. The rearrangement links TRBV12-3 or TRBV12-4 to TRBJ1-1; 7 positions match TRBD1. V lost 5 bases, J lost 4 bases, and 4 bases stayed unmatched. The CDR3 has 13 residues. In DNA, the CDR3 is TGTGCCAGCAGTATTAGACAGGGCACTGAAGCTTTCTTT. Translation: CASSIRQGTEAFF.

The table lists this clonotype with many counts. This chain connects TRBV5-1 to TRBJ2-5, with D perhaps TRBD2 (5 bases). Germline loops: CDR1 SGHRS, CDR2 YFSETQ. CDR3 length: 15 residues. Trimming took off 4 bases at V and 5 bases at J, with 18 bases between the two ends. The CDR3 is CASSLGGHMGETQYF. The CDR3 DNA is TGCGCCAGCAGCCTAGGAGGCCATATGGGGGAGACCCAGTACTTC. Based on the CDR3 plus reference TRBV5-1 and TRBJ2-5, the full variable domain is KAGVTQTPRYLIKTRGQQVTLSCSPISGHRSVSWYQQTPGQGLQFLFEYFSETQRNKGNFPGRFSGRQFSNSRSEMNVSTLELGDSALYLCASSLGGHMGETQYFGPGTRLLVL.

Worth noting for this clonotype: Being one base from a much bigger clone, this may be a read error. CDR3 nucleotide sequence: TGCAGTTCTAGAGGACAGTCCTCCTATGGCTACACCTTC. This codes for CSSRGQSSYGYTF. V gene TRBV20-1 combines with J gene TRBJ1-2; the D gene is possibly TRBD1 (6 bases). The CDR3 consists of 13 residues. Germline CDR1 is DFQATT and CDR2 is SNEGSKA (reference sequence).

This clonotype was recorded at least ten times. The V gene is TRBV6-5, the J gene TRBJ2-7; D ambiguous. Trimming cost V 7 bases and J 6 bases, with 19 bases left between them. CDR3 size: 14 residues. Per the germline V gene, CDR1 is MNHEY and CDR2 is SVGAGI. CDR3 DNA sequence: TGTGCCAGCATGCCCGCAGGTGGATTGCTCGAGCAGTACTTC. As protein: CASMPAGGLLEQYF.

In its sample, this clonotype was seen many times. The chain recombines TRBV5-1 with TRBJ2-7, with D possibly being TRBD1 (6 bases). Germline CDR1 reads SGHRS; CDR2 reads YFSETQ. The V end lost 0 bases, the J end lost 6 bases, and 13 bases lay between the germline ends. This CDR3 comprises 14 residues. CDR3 residues: CASSLGQGRSEQYF. In DNA form, the CDR3 reads TGCGCCAGCAGCTTGGGGCAGGGGCGATCCGAGCAGTACTTC.

The chain is built from TRBV6-4 and TRBJ2-1; the D is unclear. The CDR3 spans 15 residues. V lost 6 bases and J 6 bases, leaving 18 bases between the germline ends. The germline gives CDR1 MRHNA, CDR2 SNTAGT. As DNA, the CDR3 is TGTGCCAGCAGCAAGACGATGACGGATTCCAATGAGCAGTTCTTC. Translating it yields CASSKTMTDSNEQFF.

At least ten counts were recorded for this clonotype. The rearrangement uses TRBV19 and TRBJ1-3; D is possibly TRBD1 (5 bases). The CDR3 runs to 16 residues. The germline V gene has CDR1 LNHDA and CDR2 SQIVND (reference sequence). The V and J ends lost 5 bases and 0 bases respectively, with 14 bases between them. The CDR3 nucleotides read TGTGCCAGTAGTCCACGGGGACGGATCTCTGGAAACACCATATATTTT. It translates to CASSPRGRISGNTIYF.

This clonotype showed up just a few times. The chain links TRBV7-6 to TRBJ2-2, with D possibly matching TRBD2 (5 bases). In germline, CDR1 is SGHVS, CDR2 FNYEAQ. The CDR3 totals 16 residues. The V gene lost 4 bases and the J gene lost 3 bases, with 15 bases spanning the gap. The CDR3 coding sequence is TGTGCCAGCAGCTCCCCGTCCGGGGAATACACCGGGGAGCTGTTTTTT. This encodes CASSSPSGEYTGELFF.

This clonotype has ten or more counts. The CDR3 DNA reads TGTGCCAGCAGCCCAGAGGGGAACACTGAAGCTTTCTTT. Translating gives CASSPEGNTEAFF. The chain recombines TRBV7-2 with TRBJ1-1; no clear D gene. Germline values: CDR1 SGHTA, CDR2 FQGNSA. CDR3 length: 13 amino acids. Trimming left V 5 bases short and J 1 base short, with 8 bases between.

V is TRBV28 and J is TRBJ2-7; 9 nucleotides match TRBD2. The CDR3 has 15 amino acids. Trimming removed 8 bases from V and 2 bases from J; junction bases left unmatched: 10. Germline loops: CDR1 MDHEN, CDR2 SYDVKM. Here the CDR3 DNA reads TGTGCCAGCCATACTATAGCGGGAGATACCTACGAGCAGTACTTC. Translation: CASHTIAGDTYEQYF.